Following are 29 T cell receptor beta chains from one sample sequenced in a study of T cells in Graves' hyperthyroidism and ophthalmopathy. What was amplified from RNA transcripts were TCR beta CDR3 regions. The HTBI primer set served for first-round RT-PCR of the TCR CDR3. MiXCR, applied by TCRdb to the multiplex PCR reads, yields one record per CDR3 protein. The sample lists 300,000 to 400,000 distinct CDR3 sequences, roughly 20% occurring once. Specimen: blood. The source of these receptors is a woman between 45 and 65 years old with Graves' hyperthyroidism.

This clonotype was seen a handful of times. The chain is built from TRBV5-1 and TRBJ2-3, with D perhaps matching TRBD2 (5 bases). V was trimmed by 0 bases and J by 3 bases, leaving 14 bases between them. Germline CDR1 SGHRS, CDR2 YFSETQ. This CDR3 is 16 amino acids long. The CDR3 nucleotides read TGCGCCAGCAGCTTGGGGGCGACTACACCGACAGATACGCAGTATTTT. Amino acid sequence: CASSLGATTPTDTQYF.

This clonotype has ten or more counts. CDR3 bases: TGTGCCACCAGCAGTCAGGGAGTCACAGATACGCAGTATTTT. Amino acid sequence: CATSSQGVTDTQYF. This rearrangement joins TRBV15 to TRBJ2-3; D may match TRBD1 or TRBD2 (5 bases each). The CDR3 loop spans 14 amino acids. The germline CDR1 and CDR2 sequences are LNHNV and YYDKDF (reference sequence). The ends were cut back, 3 bases at V and 2 bases at J, with 9 bases in the middle.

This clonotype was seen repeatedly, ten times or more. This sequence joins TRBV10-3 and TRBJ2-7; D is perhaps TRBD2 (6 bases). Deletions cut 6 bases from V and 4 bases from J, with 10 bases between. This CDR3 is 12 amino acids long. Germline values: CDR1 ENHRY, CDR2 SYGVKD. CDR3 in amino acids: CAISPGRYEQYF. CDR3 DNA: TGTGCCATCAGCCCCGGGAGATACGAGCAGTACTTC.

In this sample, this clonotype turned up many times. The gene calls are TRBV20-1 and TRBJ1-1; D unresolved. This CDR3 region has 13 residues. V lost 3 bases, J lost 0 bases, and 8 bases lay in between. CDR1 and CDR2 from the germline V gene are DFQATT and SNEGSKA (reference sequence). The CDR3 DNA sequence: TGCAGTGCTAGGGAGGATATGAACACTGAAGCTTTCTTT. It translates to CSAREDMNTEAFF.

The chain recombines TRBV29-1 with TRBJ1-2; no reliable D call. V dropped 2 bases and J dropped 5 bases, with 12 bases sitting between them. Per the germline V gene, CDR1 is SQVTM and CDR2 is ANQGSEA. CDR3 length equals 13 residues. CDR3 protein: CSVEYVGGYGYTF. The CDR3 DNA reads TGCAGCGTTGAATATGTGGGAGGGTATGGCTACACCTTC.

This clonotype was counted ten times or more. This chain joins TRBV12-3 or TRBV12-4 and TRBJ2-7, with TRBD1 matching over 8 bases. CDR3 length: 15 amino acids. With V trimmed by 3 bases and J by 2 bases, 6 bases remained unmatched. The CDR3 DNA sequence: TGTGCCAGCAGTTTGGTCCAGGGGGCAACCTACGAGCAGTACGTC. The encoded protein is CASSLVQGATYEQYV.

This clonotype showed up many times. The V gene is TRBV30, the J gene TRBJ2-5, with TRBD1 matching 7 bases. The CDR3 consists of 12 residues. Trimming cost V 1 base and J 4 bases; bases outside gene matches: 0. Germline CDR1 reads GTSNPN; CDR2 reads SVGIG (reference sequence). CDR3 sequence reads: CAWSGTGETQYF. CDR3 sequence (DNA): TGTGCCTGGAGTGGGACAGGAGAGACCCAGTACTTC. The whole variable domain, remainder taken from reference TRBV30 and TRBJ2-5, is SQTIHQWPATLVQPVGSPLSLECTVEGTSNPNLYWYRQAAGRGLQLLFYSVGIGQISSEVPQNLSASRPQDRQFILSSKKLLLSDSGFYLCAWSGTGETQYFGPGTRLLVL.

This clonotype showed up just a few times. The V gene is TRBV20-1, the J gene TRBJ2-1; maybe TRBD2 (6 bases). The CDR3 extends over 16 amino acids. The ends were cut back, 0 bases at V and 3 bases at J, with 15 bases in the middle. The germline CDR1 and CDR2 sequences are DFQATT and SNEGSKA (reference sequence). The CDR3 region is CSAREWRSGYYNEQFF. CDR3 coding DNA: TGCAGTGCTAGAGAATGGCGTAGCGGATACTACAATGAGCAGTTCTTC.

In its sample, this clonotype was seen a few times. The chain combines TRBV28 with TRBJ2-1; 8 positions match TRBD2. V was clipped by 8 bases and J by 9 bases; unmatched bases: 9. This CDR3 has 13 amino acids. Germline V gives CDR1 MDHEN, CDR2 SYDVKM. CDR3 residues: CASDQRERLEQFF. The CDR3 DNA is TGTGCCAGCGACCAGCGGGAGAGACTTGAGCAGTTCTTC.

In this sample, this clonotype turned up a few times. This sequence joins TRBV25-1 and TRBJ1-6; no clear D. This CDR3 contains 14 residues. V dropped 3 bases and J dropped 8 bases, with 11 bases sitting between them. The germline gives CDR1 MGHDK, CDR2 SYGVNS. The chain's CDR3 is CASSDLGWYSPLHF. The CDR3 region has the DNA TGTGCCAGCAGTGACCTCGGGTGGTATTCACCCCTCCACTTT.

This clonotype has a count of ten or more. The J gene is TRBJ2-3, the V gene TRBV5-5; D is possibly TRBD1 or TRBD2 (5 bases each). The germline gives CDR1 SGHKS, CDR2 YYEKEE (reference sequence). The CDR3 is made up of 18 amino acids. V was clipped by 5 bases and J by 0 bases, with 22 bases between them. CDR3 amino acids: CASSRQVGTALSTDTQYF. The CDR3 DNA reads TGTGCCAGCAGTCGCCAGGTGGGGACCGCCCTTAGCACAGATACGCAGTATTTT.

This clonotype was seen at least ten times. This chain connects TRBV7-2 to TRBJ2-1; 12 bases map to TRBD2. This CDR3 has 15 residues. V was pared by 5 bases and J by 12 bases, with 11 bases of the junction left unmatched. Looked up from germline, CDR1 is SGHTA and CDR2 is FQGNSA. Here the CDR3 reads CASSPTSGSSVGQFF. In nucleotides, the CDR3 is TGTGCCAGCAGCCCGACTAGCGGGAGTTCGGTAGGGCAGTTCTTC.

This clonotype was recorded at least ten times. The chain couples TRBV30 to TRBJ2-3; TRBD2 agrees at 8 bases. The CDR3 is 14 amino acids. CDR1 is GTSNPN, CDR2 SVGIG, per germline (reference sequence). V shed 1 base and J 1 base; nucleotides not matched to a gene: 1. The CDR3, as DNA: TGTGCCTGGAGTGGGCGGGGGGGCACAGATACGCAGTATTTT. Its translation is CAWSGRGGTDTQYF.

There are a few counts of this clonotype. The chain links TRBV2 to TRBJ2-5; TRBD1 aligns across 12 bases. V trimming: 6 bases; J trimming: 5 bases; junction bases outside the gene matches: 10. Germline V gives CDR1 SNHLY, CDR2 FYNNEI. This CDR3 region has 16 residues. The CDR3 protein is CASRQNPGQGAETQYF. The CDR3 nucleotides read TGTGCCAGCAGGCAGAATCCGGGACAGGGGGCTGAGACCCAGTACTTC.

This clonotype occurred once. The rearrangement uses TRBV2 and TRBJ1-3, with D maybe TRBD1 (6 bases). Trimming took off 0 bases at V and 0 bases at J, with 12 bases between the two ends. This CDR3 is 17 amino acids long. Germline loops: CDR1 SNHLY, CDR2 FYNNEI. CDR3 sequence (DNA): TGTGCCAGCAGTGAAGCGCGGAGGGGACACTCTGGAAACACCATATATTTT. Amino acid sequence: CASSEARRGHSGNTIYF.

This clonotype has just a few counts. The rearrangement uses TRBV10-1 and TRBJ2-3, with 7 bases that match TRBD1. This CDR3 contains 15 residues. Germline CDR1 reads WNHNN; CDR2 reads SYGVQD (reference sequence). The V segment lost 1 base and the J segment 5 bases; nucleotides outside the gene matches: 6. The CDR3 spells CASSEWGQLEDTQYF. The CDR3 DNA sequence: TGCGCCAGCAGTGAGTGGGGACAGTTGGAAGATACGCAGTATTTT.

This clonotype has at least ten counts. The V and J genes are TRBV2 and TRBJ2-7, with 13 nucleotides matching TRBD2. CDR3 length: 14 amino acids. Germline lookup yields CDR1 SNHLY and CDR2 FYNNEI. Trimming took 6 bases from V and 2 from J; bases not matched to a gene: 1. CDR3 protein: CASSGTSGTYEQYF. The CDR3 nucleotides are TGTGCCAGCAGCGGGACTAGCGGGACCTACGAGCAGTACTTC.

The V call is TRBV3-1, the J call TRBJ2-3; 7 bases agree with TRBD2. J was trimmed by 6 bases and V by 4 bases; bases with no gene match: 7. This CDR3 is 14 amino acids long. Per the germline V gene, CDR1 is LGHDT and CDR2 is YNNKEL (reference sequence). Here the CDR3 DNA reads TGTGCCAGCAGCCCCGTACTAGCGACGGATACGCAGTATTTT. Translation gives CASSPVLATDTQYF.

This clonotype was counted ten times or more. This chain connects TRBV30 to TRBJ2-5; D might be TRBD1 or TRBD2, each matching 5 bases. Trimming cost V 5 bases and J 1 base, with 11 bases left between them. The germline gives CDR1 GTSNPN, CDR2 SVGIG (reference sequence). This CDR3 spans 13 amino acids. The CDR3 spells CAWSGASQETQYF. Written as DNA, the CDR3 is TGTGCCTGGTCCGGGGCTAGCCAAGAGACCCAGTACTTC.

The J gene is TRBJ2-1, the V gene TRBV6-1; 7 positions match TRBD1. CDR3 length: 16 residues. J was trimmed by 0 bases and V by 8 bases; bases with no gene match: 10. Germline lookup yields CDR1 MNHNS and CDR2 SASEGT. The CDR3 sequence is CASHLGTDSSYNEQFF. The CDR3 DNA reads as TGTGCCAGCCACCTAGGGACAGACAGCTCCTACAATGAGCAGTTCTTC.

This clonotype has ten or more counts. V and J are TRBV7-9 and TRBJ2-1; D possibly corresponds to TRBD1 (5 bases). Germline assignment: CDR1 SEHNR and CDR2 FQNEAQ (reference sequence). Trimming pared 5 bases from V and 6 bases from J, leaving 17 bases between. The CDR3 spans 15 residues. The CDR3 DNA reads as TGTGCCAGCAGCACGATAACGACAGCAGTCAATGAGCAGTTCTTC. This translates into CASSTITTAVNEQFF.

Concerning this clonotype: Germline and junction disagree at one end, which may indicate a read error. The CDR3 is CTSSYDKVNEKLFF. CDR3 coding DNA: TGTACCAGCAGTTATGACAAAGTTAATGAAAAACTGTTTTTT. The chain joins TRBV6-2 or TRBV6-3 to TRBJ1-4; D not certain. The CDR3 length is 14 residues. CDR1 is MNHEY, CDR2 SVGEGT, per germline.

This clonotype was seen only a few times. The CDR3 nucleotides are TGCAGCGTTTCGACAGGGAGGGACACTGAAGCTTTCTTT. This encodes CSVSTGRDTEAFF. J is TRBJ1-1 and V is TRBV29-1; 7 bases fit TRBD1. The CDR3 spans 13 residues. Germline trimming cut 5 bases from V and 3 bases from J; bases unmatched to any gene: 6. Germline V CDR1 and CDR2: SQVTM, ANQGSEA.

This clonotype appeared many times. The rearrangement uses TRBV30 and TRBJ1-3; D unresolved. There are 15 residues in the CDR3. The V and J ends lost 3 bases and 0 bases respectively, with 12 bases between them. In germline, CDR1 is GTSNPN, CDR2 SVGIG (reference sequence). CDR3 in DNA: TGTGCCTGGAGCCTTTTAGGATTCTCTGGAAACACCATATATTTT. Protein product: CAWSLLGFSGNTIYF.

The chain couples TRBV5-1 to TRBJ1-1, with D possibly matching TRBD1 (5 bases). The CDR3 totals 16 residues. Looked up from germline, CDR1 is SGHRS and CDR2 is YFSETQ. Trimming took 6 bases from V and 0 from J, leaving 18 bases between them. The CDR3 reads CASTLGMAGLNTEAFF. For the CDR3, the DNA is TGCGCCAGCACTTTGGGGATGGCAGGGTTGAACACTGAAGCTTTCTTT.

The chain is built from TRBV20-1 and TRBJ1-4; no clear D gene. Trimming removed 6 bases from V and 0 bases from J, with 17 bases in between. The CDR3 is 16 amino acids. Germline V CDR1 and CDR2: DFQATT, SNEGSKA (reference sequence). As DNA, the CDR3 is TGCAGTGCCGTGAATCGATCCTACACAACTAATGAAAAACTGTTTTTT. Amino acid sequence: CSAVNRSYTTNEKLFF.

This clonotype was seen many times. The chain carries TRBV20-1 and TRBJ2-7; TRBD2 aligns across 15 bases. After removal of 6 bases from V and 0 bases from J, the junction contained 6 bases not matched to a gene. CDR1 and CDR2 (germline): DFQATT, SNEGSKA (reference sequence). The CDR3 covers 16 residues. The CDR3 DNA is TGCAGTGCCGCGGGGACTAGCGGGAGGAGCTCCTACGAGCAGTACTTC. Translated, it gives CSAAGTSGRSSYEQYF.

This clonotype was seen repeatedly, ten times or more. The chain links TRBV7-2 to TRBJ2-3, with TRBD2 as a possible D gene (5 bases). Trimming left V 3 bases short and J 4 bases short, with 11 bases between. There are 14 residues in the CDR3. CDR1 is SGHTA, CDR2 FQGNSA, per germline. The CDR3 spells CASSFGSGADTQYF. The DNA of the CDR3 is TGTGCCAGCAGCTTTGGGAGCGGAGCAGATACGCAGTATTTT.

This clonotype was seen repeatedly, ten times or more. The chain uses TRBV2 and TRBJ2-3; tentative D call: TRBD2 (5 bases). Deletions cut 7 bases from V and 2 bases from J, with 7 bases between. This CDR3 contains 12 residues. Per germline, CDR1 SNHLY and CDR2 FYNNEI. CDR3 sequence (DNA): TGTGCCAGCAATAGCGACACAGATACGCAGTATTTT. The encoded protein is CASNSDTDTQYF.